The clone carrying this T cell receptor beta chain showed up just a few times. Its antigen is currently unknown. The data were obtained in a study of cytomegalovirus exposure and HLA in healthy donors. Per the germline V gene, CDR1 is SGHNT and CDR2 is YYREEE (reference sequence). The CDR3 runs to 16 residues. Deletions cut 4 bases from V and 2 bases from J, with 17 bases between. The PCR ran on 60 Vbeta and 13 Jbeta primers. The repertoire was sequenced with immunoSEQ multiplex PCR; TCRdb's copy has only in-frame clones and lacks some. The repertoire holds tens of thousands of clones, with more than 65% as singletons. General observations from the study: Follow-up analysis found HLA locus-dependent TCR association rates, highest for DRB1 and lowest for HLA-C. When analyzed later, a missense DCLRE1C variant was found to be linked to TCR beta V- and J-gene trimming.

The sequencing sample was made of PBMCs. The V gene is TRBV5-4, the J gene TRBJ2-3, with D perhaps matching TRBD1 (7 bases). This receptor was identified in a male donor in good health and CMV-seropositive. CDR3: CASSPSGGGFTDTQYF. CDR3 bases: TGTGCCAGCAGCCCCTCTGGAGGGGGCTTCACAGATACGCAGTATTTT.